Below, 2 T cell receptor beta chains from the same sample are listed, as sequenced in a study of CD8 T cells in Susac syndrome (dated by TCRdb to about 2019). Library preparation was by the immunoSEQ multiplex PCR assay. RNA was extracted with the RNeasy kit and roughly 0.45 to 1 ug was reverse transcribed using random hexamers. The public reads were quality trimmed at Q25 with fastp and then assembled into clones with MiXCR by TCRdb, keeping productive beta chains. Each CDR3 protein gets just one entry, which takes the most common genes and DNA from the rows behind it. For this sample there are some 140,000 distinct CDR3 sequences; just under 95% appear just once. The ten largest account for around 0.2% of the sample. Sequences were obtained from CD8+ T cells from PBMCs. Every receptor here comes from a human donor with Susac syndrome.

The CDR3 DNA follows: TGTGCCAGCAGTGAATCCCATGGGCTTCAGCCCCAGCATTTT. Translating gives CASSESHGLQPQHF. The chain links TRBV25-1 to TRBJ1-5; no clear D. Germline CDR1 is MGHDK and CDR2 is SYGVNS. Trimming took 1 base from V and 6 from J, leaving 10 bases between them. CDR3 length: 14 amino acids.

The genes are TRBV28 and TRBJ2-1, with 8 bases fitting TRBD1. The CDR3 contains 15 residues. CDR1 MDHEN and CDR2 SYDVKM come from the germline V gene. After removal of 0 bases from V and 8 bases from J, the junction contained 6 bases not matched to a gene. This CDR3 reads CASSLWAQGVYEQFF. The CDR3 DNA is TGTGCCAGCAGTTTATGGGCACAGGGGGTGTATGAGCAGTTCTTC.